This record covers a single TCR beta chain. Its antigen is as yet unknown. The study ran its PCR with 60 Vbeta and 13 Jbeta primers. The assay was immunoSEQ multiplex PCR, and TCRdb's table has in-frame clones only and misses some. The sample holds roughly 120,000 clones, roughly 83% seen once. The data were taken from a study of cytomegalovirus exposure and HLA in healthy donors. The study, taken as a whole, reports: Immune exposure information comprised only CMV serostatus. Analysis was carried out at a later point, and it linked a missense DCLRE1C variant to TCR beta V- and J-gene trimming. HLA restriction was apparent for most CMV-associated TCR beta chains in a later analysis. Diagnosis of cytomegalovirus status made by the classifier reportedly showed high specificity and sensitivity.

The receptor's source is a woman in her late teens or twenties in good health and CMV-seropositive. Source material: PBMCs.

DNA of the CDR3: TGTGCCAGCAGCGCGACGGCCTCAGGGGATGAAAAACTGTTTTTT. Its protein is CASSATASGDEKLFF. The rearrangement joins TRBV5-4 to TRBJ1-4, with D possibly being TRBD1 (6 bases). Germline V lookup: CDR1 SGHNT, CDR2 YYREEE (reference sequence). With 4 bases removed from V and 6 bases from J, the gap between germline ends came to 16 bases. This CDR3 contains 15 residues.